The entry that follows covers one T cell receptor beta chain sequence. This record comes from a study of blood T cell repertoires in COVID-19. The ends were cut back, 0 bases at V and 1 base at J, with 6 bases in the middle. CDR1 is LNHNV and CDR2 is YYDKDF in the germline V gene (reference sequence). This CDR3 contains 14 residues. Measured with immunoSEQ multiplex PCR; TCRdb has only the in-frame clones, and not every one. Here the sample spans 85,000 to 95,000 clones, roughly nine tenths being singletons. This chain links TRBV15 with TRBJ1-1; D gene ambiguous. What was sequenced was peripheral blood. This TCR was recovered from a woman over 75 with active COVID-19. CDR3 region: CATSRDRENTEAFF. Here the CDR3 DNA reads TGTGCCACCAGCAGAGATCGGGAGAACACTGAAGCTTTCTTT.